The 30 T cell receptor beta chains listed next were all sequenced from one sample in a study of blood T cell repertoires in COVID-19. Method: immunoSEQ multiplex PCR; TCRdb's copy keeps in-frame clones and lacks some. The sample yields approximately 250,000 clones, 86% seen once. Sequenced input: peripheral blood. The receptor source for this set is a man aged 40-49 years with active or convalescent COVID-19.

The chain combines TRBV15 with TRBJ2-7, with D possibly matching TRBD1 (6 bases). The CDR3 contains 17 residues. Germline CDR1 and CDR2: LNHNV and YYDKDF (reference sequence). The ends were cut back, 1 base at V and 3 bases at J, with 19 bases in the middle. CDR3 loop: CATSRGIGGRGYYEQYF. CDR3 nucleotides: TGTGCCACCAGCAGAGGTATTGGGGGCAGGGGATACTACGAGCAGTACTTC.

This chain connects TRBV12-3 or TRBV12-4 to TRBJ1-1; D is possibly TRBD1 (5 bases). Trimming cost V 7 bases and J 7 bases, with 16 bases left between them. The CDR3 loop spans 13 amino acids. CDR3 amino acids: CASTRDFGGEAFF. As DNA, the CDR3 is TGTGCCAGCACAAGGGACTTCGGTGGTGAAGCTTTCTTT.

This clone was seen once. The genes are TRBV5-6 and TRBJ1-6, with D possibly matching TRBD1 (5 bases). V lost 4 bases to trimming and J lost 0 bases, with 11 bases between them. The CDR3 runs to 16 residues. Germline loops: CDR1 SGHDT, CDR2 YYEEEE. The CDR3 protein is CASSPGQGSYNSPLHF. The CDR3 DNA reads TGTGCCAGCAGCCCTGGGCAGGGCTCCTATAATTCACCCCTCCACTTT.

The J gene is TRBJ1-4, the V gene TRBV4-1; TRBD1 agrees at 7 bases. The CDR3 spans 17 residues. Losses at the gene ends were 3 bases for V and 0 bases for J; bases not matched to a gene: 7. Germline lookup yields CDR1 MGHRA and CDR2 YSYEKL. CDR3: CASSHRQGGPTNEKLFF. The CDR3 bases are TGCGCCAGCAGCCACCGACAGGGCGGTCCAACTAATGAAAAACTGTTTTTT.

This clone was counted only a few times. The chain has TRBV7-3 and TRBJ2-2, with D hard to call. This CDR3 spans 13 amino acids. The germline V and J ends were trimmed by 5 bases and 4 bases, with 8 bases remaining between them. The germline V gene has CDR1 SGHTA and CDR2 FQGTGA. The CDR3 region is CASSAGVTGELFF. CDR3 DNA sequence: TGTGCCAGCAGCGCCGGAGTCACCGGGGAGCTGTTTTTT.

The chain carries TRBV6-1 and TRBJ2-5; D perhaps matches TRBD1 (5 bases). Per the germline V gene, CDR1 is MNHNS and CDR2 is SASEGT. This CDR3 has 14 residues. V lost 1 base, J lost 5 bases, and 11 bases lay in between. CDR3 nucleotides: TGTGCCAGCAGTGAAGTATGGGGCTCGGAGACCCAGTACTTC. This codes for CASSEVWGSETQYF.

This clone was observed a handful of times. The V and J genes are TRBV30 and TRBJ1-1, with a possible D match to TRBD1 (5 bases). The V gene's germline CDR1 is GTSNPN and CDR2 SVGIG (reference sequence). V was clipped by 4 bases and J by 2 bases, with 14 bases between them. This CDR3 spans 14 amino acids. CDR3: CAWTKTAINTEAFF. The CDR3 DNA follows: TGTGCCTGGACCAAGACAGCAATAAACACTGAAGCTTTCTTT.

This sequence joins TRBV5-1 and TRBJ1-6; 7 positions match TRBD1. Germline CDR1 is SGHRS and CDR2 is YFSETQ. This CDR3 comprises 14 residues. V was pared by 4 bases and J by 10 bases, with 8 bases of the junction left unmatched. The CDR3 protein is CASSRQGRGSPLHF. In nucleotides, the CDR3 is TGCGCCAGCAGCCGACAGGGTCGTGGATCACCCCTCCACTTT.

The genes are TRBV9 and TRBJ2-2; 7 nucleotides match TRBD2. J gave up 4 bases and V 2 bases, and 5 bases lay outside the gene matches. The CDR3 runs to 15 residues. Germline-derived CDR1 and CDR2 are SGDLS and YYNGEE. The CDR3 loop reads CASSVTSVGTGELFF. CDR3 nucleotides: TGTGCCAGCAGCGTCACTAGCGTGGGCACCGGGGAGCTGTTTTTT.

This chain joins TRBV24-1 and TRBJ1-2; a weak D match, TRBD1 (6 bases). V was trimmed by 5 bases and J by 4 bases, leaving 10 bases between them. This CDR3 comprises 13 residues. CDR1 KGHDR and CDR2 SFDVKD come from the germline V gene. CDR3 nucleotide sequence: TGTGCCACCAGTGGACAGGACACCTATGGCTACACCTTC. This sequence encodes CATSGQDTYGYTF.

The genes are TRBV21-1 and TRBJ1-5; TRBD1, the D gene given by the table, was not confirmed from the DNA. TRBV21-1 is tagged as a pseudogene. This CDR3 contains 13 residues. The CDR3 sequence is CASSKQATLAQHF. The CDR3 region has the DNA TGTGCCAGCAGCAAACAGGCCACACTGGCCCAGCATTTT.

The V gene is TRBV6-5, the J gene TRBJ2-3; 7 bases are a match to TRBD2. This CDR3 has 13 amino acids. Germline CDR1 MNHEY, CDR2 SVGAGI. The V gene end was trimmed by 7 bases and the J gene end by 1 base; junction bases not matched to a gene: 2. CDR3: CASNRGGTDTQYF. In DNA form, the CDR3 reads TGTGCCAGCAATCGGGGGGGCACAGATACGCAGTATTTT.

The rearrangement joins TRBV10-3 to TRBJ1-2; D remains unclear. In germline, CDR1 is ENHRY, CDR2 SYGVKD. Trimming removed 4 bases at V and 8 bases at J, with 14 bases between. The CDR3 is 13 amino acids. The CDR3 sequence is CAISAEGRAGYTF. The CDR3 region has the DNA TGTGCCATCAGTGCTGAGGGAAGAGCCGGCTACACCTTC.

This clone was detected a few times. V and J are TRBV30 and TRBJ1-2; D perhaps matches TRBD1 (6 bases). Trimming cost V 4 bases and J 8 bases, with 17 bases left between them. Germline CDR1 GTSNPN, CDR2 SVGIG (reference sequence). The CDR3 loop spans 13 amino acids. CDR3 DNA sequence: TGTGCCTGGACCGGGACATCCAATTCCGGCTACACCTTC. Protein product: CAWTGTSNSGYTF.

V and J are TRBV7-2 and TRBJ1-1; TRBD1 is a possible D gene (5 bases). With 5 bases removed from V and 7 bases from J, the gap between germline ends came to 17 bases. In germline, CDR1 is SGHTA, CDR2 FQGNSA. CDR3 size: 14 residues. The CDR3 here is CASSPGNLPLEAFF. As DNA, the CDR3 is TGTGCCAGCAGCCCAGGGAACTTGCCTCTTGAAGCTTTCTTT.

The count of this clone is one. The chain links TRBV3-1 (or the pseudogene TRBV3-2) to TRBJ2-7; 12 bases are shared with TRBD1. Losses at the gene ends were 0 bases for V and 5 bases for J; bases not matched to a gene: 5. Germline values: CDR1 LGHDT, CDR2 YNNKEL (reference sequence). The CDR3 totals 16 residues. Written as DNA, the CDR3 is TGTGCCAGCAGCCAAGATCTGGGACAGGGGGCCCACGAGCAGTACTTC. This translates into CASSQDLGQGAHEQYF.

As DNA, the CDR3 is TGTGCCAGCAGTTTATGGGGGACTAGCGGGAGCAATGAGCAGTTCTTC. This sequence encodes CASSLWGTSGSNEQFF. The chain joins TRBV27 to TRBJ2-1; 14 bases are shared with TRBD2. With 1 base clipped from V and 6 bases from J, the junction kept 2 bases outside the gene matches. Germline-derived CDR1 and CDR2 are MNHEY and SMNVEV (reference sequence). The CDR3 runs 16 residues.

J is TRBJ1-6 and V is TRBV25-1; D remains ambiguous. V was trimmed by 3 bases and J by 0 bases, leaving 6 bases between them. Germline CDR1 and CDR2: MGHDK and SYGVNS. The CDR3 is 15 amino acids. The CDR3 DNA is TGTGCCAGCAGTGACCACAGCTCCTATAATTCACCCCTCCACTTT. This codes for CASSDHSSYNSPLHF.

The chain joins TRBV7-9 to TRBJ2-3, with D maybe TRBD1 (6 bases). The V end was cut by 5 bases, the J end by 2 bases, with 20 bases between. This CDR3 is built from 17 residues. Per the germline V gene, CDR1 is SEHNR and CDR2 is FQNEAQ (reference sequence). The CDR3 nucleotides are TGTGCCAGCAGCCCTCTGTGGGATAGGGGGACCACAGATACGCAGTATTTT. Translated: CASSPLWDRGTTDTQYF.

This clone was observed a single time. V usage is TRBV24-1 and J usage is TRBJ2-1; 9 bases are a match to TRBD2. Germline lookup yields CDR1 KGHDR and CDR2 SFDVKD. Trimming took 4 bases from V and 5 from J; bases not matched to a gene: 8. This CDR3 comprises 16 residues. The CDR3 here is CATSEVTSGRNNEQFF. CDR3 DNA: TGTGCCACCAGTGAAGTGACTAGCGGACGTAACAATGAGCAGTTCTTC.

The CDR3 loop reads CASSLGGWGDEQFF. The CDR3, as DNA: TGCGCCAGCAGCTTAGGGGGATGGGGCGATGAGCAGTTCTTC. The chain employs TRBV5-1 and TRBJ2-1, with D possibly being TRBD1 (6 bases). The CDR3 spans 14 residues. The V end was cut by 2 bases, the J end by 8 bases, with 14 bases between. Germline V CDR1 and CDR2: SGHRS, YFSETQ. Filled out from reference TRBV5-1 and TRBJ2-1, the complete variable domain reads KAGVTQTPRYLIKTRGQQVTLSCSPISGHRSVSWYQQTPGQGLQFLFEYFSETQRNKGNFPGRFSGRQFSNSRSEMNVSTLELGDSALYLCASSLGGWGDEQFFGPGTRLTVL.

The chain joins TRBV30 to TRBJ2-2, with 11 bases identical to TRBD2. Trimming removed 1 base from V and 6 bases from J; junction bases left unmatched: 7. This CDR3 has 16 residues. The germline V gene encodes CDR1 GTSNPN and CDR2 SVGIG (reference sequence). The CDR3 protein is CAWSGLAGGLAGELFF. The CDR3 DNA follows: TGTGCCTGGAGTGGCCTAGCGGGAGGATTAGCCGGGGAGCTGTTTTTT.

J is TRBJ1-1 and V is TRBV4-1; TRBD1 aligns across 7 bases. Germline trimming cut 0 bases from V and 0 bases from J; bases unmatched to any gene: 10. The CDR3 spans 18 residues. Germline V gene data show CDR1 as MGHRA and CDR2 as YSYEKL. The CDR3 region has the DNA TGCGCCAGCAGCCAAGACCCTACCGGGACAGCGTTGAACACTGAAGCTTTCTTT. This sequence encodes CASSQDPTGTALNTEAFF.

The V call is TRBV18, the J call TRBJ1-1; D gene uncertain. Germline CDR1 reads KGHSH; CDR2 reads LQKENI. There are 15 residues in the CDR3. Trimming stripped 4 bases from V and 3 bases from J, with 15 bases between. CDR3: CASSLRPGGDTEAFF. The CDR3 DNA reads TGTGCCAGCTCACTTAGACCGGGTGGAGACACTGAAGCTTTCTTT.

V gene TRBV7-6 combines with J gene TRBJ1-5; D may be TRBD1 (5 bases). V was pared by 3 bases and J by 6 bases, with 15 bases between. This CDR3 is 15 amino acids long. The germline V gene encodes CDR1 SGHVS and CDR2 FNYEAQ. In DNA form, the CDR3 reads TGTGCCAGCAGCTTCCCGGGGGGGGGTGGTCAGCCCCAGCATTTT. Translating it yields CASSFPGGGGQPQHF.

The chain has TRBV10-3 and TRBJ2-3; 12 bases map to TRBD2. Germline CDR1 ENHRY, CDR2 SYGVKD. The CDR3 spans 14 residues. Germline trimming cut 2 bases from V and 6 bases from J; bases unmatched to any gene: 0. This chain's CDR3 is CAISETSGRDTQYF. CDR3 sequence (DNA): TGTGCCATCAGTGAGACTAGCGGGAGGGATACGCAGTATTTT.

The chain combines TRBV12-3 or TRBV12-4 with TRBJ2-5; no reliable D call. The CDR3 sequence is 13 residues long. Trimming took 5 bases from V and 2 from J, leaving 9 bases between them. For the CDR3, the DNA is TGTGCCAGCAGTCCCCTAGGACAAGAGACCCAGTACTTC. Protein sequence: CASSPLGQETQYF.

The genes are TRBV7-2 and TRBJ2-7; tentative D call: TRBD2 (5 bases). CDR1 and CDR2 (germline): SGHTA, FQGNSA. This CDR3 is 14 amino acids long. Trimming removed 1 base from V and 1 base from J, with 8 bases in between. DNA of the CDR3: TGTGCCAGCAGCTTAGAACAGCGGTCCTACGAGCAGTACTTC. This encodes CASSLEQRSYEQYF.

This clone was observed a handful of times. The rearrangement uses TRBV5-1 and TRBJ2-2, with 7 bases that match TRBD1. CDR3 length: 15 residues. Losses at the gene ends were 3 bases for V and 4 bases for J; bases not matched to a gene: 6. CDR1 and CDR2 (germline): SGHRS, YFSETQ. CDR3 sequence (DNA): TGCGCCAGCAGCTCTCGACAGGGTTTCACCGGGGAGCTGTTTTTT. Residues: CASSSRQGFTGELFF.

The chain has TRBV6-5 and TRBJ1-2; TRBD1 might be the D (5 bases). This CDR3 is 15 amino acids long. Trimming left V 5 bases short and J 4 bases short, with 17 bases between. Germline V gene data show CDR1 as MNHEY and CDR2 as SVGAGI. The CDR3 bases are TGTGCCAGCAGTCCTACCGGGACTCCGACCTATGGCTACACCTTC. Protein sequence: CASSPTGTPTYGYTF.